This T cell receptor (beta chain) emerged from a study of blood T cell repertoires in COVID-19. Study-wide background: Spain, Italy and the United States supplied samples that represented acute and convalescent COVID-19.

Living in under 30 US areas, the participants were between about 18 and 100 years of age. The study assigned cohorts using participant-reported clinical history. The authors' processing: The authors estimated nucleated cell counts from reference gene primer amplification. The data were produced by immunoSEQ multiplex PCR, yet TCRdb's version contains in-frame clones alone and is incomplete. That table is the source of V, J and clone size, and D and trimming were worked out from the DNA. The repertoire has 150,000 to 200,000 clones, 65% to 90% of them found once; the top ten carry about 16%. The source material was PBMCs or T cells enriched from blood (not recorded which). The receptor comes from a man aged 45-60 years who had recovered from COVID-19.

In DNA, the CDR3 is TGTGCCAGCATCGGCGCGGGCGGCTATGGCTACACCTTC. This translates into CASIGAGGYGYTF. The chain is built from TRBV12-3 or TRBV12-4 and TRBJ1-2, with no clear D. The CDR3 is 13 amino acids. V dropped 7 bases and J dropped 4 bases, with 13 bases sitting between them.